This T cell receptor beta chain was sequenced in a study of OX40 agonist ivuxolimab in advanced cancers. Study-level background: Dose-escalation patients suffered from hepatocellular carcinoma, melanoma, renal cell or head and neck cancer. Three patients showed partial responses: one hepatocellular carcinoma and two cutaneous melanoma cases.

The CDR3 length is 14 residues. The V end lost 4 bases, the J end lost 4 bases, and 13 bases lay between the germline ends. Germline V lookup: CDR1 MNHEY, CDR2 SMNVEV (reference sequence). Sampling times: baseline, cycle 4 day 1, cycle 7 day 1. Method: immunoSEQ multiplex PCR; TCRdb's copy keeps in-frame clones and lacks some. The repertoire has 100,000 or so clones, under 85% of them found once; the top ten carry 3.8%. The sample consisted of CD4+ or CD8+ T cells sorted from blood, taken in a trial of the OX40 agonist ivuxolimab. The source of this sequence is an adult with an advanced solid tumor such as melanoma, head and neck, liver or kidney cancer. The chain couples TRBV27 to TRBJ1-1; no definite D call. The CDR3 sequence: CASSWAIDGTEAFF. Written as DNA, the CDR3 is TGTGCCAGCAGTTGGGCGATAGATGGCACTGAAGCTTTCTTT.